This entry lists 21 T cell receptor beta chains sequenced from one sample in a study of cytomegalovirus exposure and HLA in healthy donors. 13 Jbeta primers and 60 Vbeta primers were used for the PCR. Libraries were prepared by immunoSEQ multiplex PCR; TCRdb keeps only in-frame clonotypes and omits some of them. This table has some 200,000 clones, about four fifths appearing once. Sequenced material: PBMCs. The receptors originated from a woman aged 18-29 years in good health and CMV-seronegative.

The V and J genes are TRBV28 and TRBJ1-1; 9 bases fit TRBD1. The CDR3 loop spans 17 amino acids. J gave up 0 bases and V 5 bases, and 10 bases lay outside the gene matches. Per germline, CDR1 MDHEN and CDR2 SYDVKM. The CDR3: CASSPAQGAFMNTEAFF. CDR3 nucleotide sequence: TGTGCCAGCAGTCCGGCACAGGGGGCCTTCATGAACACTGAAGCTTTCTTT.

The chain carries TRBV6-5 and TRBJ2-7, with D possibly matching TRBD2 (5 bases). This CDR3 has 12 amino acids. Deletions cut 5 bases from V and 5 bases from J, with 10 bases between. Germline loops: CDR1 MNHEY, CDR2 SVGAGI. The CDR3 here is CASSEAEDEQYF. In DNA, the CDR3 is TGTGCCAGCAGTGAAGCGGAGGACGAGCAGTACTTC.

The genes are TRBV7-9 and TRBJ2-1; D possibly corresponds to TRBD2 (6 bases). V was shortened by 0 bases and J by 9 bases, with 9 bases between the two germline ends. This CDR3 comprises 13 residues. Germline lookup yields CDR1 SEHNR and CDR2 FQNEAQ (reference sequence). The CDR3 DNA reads TGTGCCAGCAGCTTAGCGTTGGGGGGTGAGCAGTTCTTC. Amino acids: CASSLALGGEQFF.

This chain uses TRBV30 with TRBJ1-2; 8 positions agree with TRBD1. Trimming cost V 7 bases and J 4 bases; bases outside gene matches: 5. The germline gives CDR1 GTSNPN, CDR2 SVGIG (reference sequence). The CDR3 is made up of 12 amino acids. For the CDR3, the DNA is TGTGCCTTACAGGGGGAGGTCTATGGCTACACCTTC. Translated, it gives CALQGEVYGYTF.

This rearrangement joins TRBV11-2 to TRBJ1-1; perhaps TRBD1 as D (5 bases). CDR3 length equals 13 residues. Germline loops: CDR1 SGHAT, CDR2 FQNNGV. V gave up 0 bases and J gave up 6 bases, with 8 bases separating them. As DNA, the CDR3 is TGTGCCAGCAGCTTAGAATGGGGGGCTGAAGCTTTCTTT. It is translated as CASSLEWGAEAFF.

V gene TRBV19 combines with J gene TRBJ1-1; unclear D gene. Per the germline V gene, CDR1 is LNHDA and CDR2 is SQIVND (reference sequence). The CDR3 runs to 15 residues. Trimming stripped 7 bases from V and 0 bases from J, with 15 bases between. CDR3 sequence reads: CASNPQYPMNTEAFF. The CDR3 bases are TGTGCCAGTAATCCTCAGTACCCCATGAACACTGAAGCTTTCTTT.

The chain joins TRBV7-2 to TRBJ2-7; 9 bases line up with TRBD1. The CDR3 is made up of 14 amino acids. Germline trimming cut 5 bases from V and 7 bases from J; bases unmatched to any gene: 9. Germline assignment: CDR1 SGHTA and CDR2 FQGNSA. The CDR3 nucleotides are TGTGCCAGCAGCCCCTTTAGGACAGGGGATGAGCAGTACTTC. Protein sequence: CASSPFRTGDEQYF.

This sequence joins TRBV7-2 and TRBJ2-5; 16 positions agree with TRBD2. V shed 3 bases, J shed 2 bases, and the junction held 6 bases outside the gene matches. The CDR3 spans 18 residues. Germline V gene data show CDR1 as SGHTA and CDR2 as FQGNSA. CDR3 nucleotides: TGTGCCAGCAGCTTCCAGGGACTAGCGGGAGGGGATCAAGAGACCCAGTACTTC. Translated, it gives CASSFQGLAGGDQETQYF.

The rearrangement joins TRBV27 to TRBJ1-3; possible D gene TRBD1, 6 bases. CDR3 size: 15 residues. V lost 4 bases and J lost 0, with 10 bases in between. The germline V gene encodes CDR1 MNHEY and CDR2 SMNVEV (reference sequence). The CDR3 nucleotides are TGTGCCAGCAGTTATCGACAGGCCTCTGGAAACACCATATATTTT. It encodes CASSYRQASGNTIYF.

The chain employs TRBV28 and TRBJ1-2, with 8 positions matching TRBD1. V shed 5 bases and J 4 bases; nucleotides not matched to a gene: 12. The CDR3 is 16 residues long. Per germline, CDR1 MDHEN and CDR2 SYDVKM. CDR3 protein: CASSRKGSGGPYGYTF. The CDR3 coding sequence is TGTGCCAGCAGTAGAAAAGGATCAGGGGGCCCCTATGGCTACACCTTC.

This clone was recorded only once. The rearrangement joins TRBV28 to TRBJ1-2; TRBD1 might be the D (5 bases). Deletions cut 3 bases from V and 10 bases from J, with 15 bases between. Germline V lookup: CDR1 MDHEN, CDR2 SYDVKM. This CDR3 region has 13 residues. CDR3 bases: TGTGCCAGCAGTTTGAGGGGAGGGGAGAACTACACCTTC. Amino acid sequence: CASSLRGGENYTF.

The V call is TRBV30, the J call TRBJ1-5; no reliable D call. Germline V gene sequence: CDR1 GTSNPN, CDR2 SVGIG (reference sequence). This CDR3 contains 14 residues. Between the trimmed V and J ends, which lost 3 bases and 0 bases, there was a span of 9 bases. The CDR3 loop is CAWSGENSNQPQHF. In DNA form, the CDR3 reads TGTGCCTGGAGCGGAGAGAATAGCAATCAGCCCCAGCATTTT. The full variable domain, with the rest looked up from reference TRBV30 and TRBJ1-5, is SQTIHQWPATLVQPVGSPLSLECTVEGTSNPNLYWYRQAAGRGLQLLFYSVGIGQISSEVPQNLSASRPQDRQFILSSKKLLLSDSGFYLCAWSGENSNQPQHFGDGTRLSIL.

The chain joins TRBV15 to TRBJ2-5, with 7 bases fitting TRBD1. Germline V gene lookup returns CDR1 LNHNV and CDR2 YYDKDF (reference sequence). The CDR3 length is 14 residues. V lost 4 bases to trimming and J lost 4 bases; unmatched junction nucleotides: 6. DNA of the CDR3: TGTGCCACCAGCAAACACAGGGGAACAGAGACCCAGTACTTC. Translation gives CATSKHRGTETQYF.

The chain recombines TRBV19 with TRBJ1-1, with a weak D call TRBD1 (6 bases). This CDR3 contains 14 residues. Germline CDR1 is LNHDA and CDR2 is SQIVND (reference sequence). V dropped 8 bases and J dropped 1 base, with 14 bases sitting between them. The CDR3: CASLQGPGNTEAFF. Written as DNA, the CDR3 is TGTGCCAGTCTACAGGGTCCGGGGAACACTGAAGCTTTCTTT.

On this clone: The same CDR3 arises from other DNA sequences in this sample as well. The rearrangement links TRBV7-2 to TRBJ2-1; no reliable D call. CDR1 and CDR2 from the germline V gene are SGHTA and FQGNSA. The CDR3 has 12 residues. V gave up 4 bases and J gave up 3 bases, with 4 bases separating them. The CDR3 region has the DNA TGTGCCAGCAGCTCTTACTACAATGAGCAGTTCTTC. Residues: CASSSYYNEQFF.

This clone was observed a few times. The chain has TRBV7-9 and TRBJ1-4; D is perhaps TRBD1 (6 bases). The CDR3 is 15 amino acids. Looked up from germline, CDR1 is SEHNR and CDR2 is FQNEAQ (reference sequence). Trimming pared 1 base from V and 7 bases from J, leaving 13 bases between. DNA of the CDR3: TGTGCCAGCAGCTTAGGCTCCGGGACAACTGAAAAACTGTTTTTT. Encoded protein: CASSLGSGTTEKLFF. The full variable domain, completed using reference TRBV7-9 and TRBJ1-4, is DTGVSQNPRHKITKRGQNVTFRCDPISEHNRLYWYRQTLGQGPEFLTYFQNEAQLEKSRLLSDRFSAERPKGSFSTLEIQRTEQGDSAMYLCASSLGSGTTEKLFFGSGTQLSVL.

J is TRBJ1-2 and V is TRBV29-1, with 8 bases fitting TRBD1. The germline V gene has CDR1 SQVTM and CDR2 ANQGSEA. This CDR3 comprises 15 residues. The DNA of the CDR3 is TGCAGGAACCGGGACAGGAAACATACCATGGGAGGCTACACCTTC. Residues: CRNRDRKHTMGGYTF.

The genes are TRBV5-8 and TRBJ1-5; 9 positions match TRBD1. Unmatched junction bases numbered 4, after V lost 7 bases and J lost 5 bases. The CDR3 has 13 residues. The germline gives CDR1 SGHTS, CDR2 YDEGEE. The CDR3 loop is CASGTGIYQPQHF. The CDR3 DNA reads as TGTGCCAGCGGGACAGGGATATATCAGCCCCAGCATTTT.

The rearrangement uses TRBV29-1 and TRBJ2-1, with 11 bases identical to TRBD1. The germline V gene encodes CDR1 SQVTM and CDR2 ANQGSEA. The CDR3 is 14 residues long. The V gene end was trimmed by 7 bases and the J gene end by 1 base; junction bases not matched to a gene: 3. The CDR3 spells CSGGDRGSYNEQFF. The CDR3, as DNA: TGCAGCGGGGGGGACAGGGGGTCCTACAATGAGCAGTTCTTC.

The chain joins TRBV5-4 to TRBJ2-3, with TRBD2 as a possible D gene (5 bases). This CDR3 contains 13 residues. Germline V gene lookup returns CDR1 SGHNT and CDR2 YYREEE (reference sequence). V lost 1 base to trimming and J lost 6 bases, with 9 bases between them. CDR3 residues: CASSLSPSDTQYF. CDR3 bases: TGTGCCAGCAGCTTGTCCCCTAGCGATACGCAGTATTTT.

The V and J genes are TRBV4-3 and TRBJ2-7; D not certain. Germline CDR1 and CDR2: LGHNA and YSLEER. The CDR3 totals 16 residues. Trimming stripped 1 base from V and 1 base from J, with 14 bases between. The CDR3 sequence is CASSQGVGDGSYEQYF. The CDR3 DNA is TGCGCCAGCAGCCAAGGGGTCGGAGACGGATCCTACGAGCAGTACTTC.